This T cell receptor beta chain stems from a study of T cell changes during pregnancy in multiple sclerosis. The data were produced by immunoSEQ multiplex PCR, yet TCRdb's version contains in-frame clones alone and is incomplete. The sample holds about 40,000 clones, 85% to 95% seen once. Looked up from germline, CDR1 is GTSNPN and CDR2 is SVGIG (reference sequence). This CDR3 spans 15 amino acids. J was trimmed by 6 bases and V by 2 bases; bases with no gene match: 12. The material was peripheral blood, obtained before pregnancy. This receptor was obtained from a female donor with multiple sclerosis, enrolled in a pregnancy study. This chain connects TRBV30 to TRBJ1-2, with 7 bases that match TRBD1. The chain's CDR3 is CAWSPQDRVFHGYTF. The CDR3 nucleotides read TGTGCCTGGAGTCCCCAAGACAGGGTGTTCCATGGCTACACCTTC.